Shown below are 5 T cell receptor beta chains from a single sample sequenced in a study of T cells expressing NK-cell markers. TCRdb derives one entry per CDR3 protein from the 5' RACE reads, leaving out DNA. The specimen's table records approximately 150,000 distinct CDR3 sequences. Source material: blood T cells: a sorted CD56 or NKG2C T cell subset, CD4+ or CD8+ T cells, or bulk PBMC T cells (not recorded which). The receptors were sampled from a woman between 18 and 70 years old in good health.

This chain connects TRBV29-1 to TRBJ2-1; TCRdb gives TRBD2 as the D gene, but with no DNA this cannot be confirmed. Germline V gives CDR1 SQVTM, CDR2 ANQGSEA. This CDR3 region has 14 residues. CDR3 sequence reads: CSVEGAGGYNEQFF.

This chain uses TRBV20-1 with TRBJ2-3; as DNA is missing, the TRBD1 call by TCRdb cannot be tested. Germline V gene sequence: CDR1 DFQATT, CDR2 SNEGSKA (reference sequence). This CDR3 has 17 amino acids. The CDR3 protein is CSAREYRTGKGTDTQYF.

This chain uses TRBV20-1 with TRBJ2-5; TCRdb picks TRBD1, but there is no DNA to check that call. This CDR3 spans 13 amino acids. From germline, CDR1 is DFQATT and CDR2 SNEGSKA (reference sequence). CDR3: CSAPDRGRETQYF.

The chain recombines TRBV6-1 with TRBJ1-2; absent DNA, TCRdb's TRBD1 call cannot be checked. The CDR3 is 13 residues long. Germline-derived CDR1 and CDR2 are MNHNS and SASEGT. The CDR3 sequence: CATKKGTDYGYTF.

The chain uses TRBV2 and TRBJ2-1; there is no DNA to check the TCRdb D call of TRBD1. Germline V gene data show CDR1 as SNHLY and CDR2 as FYNNEI. The CDR3 contains 12 residues. The CDR3 reads CASSEQGDEQFF.